This entry lists 5 T cell receptor beta chains sequenced from one sample in a study of glioma-infiltrating T cells after dendritic cell vaccination. The method was immunoSEQ multiplex PCR; TCRdb's version includes in-frame clones alone and lacks a portion of them. The sample consists of 99,000 or so clones, around 91% of them appearing once. As to time point: after dendritic cell vaccination, including at tumor progression/relapse. Here the sequenced sample was blood, taken after dendritic cell vaccination. These receptors were taken from a human donor with glioblastoma.

V is TRBV9 and J is TRBJ1-3; 9 bases map to TRBD1. V shed 0 bases, J shed 7 bases, and the junction held 5 bases outside the gene matches. Per germline, CDR1 SGDLS and CDR2 YYNGEE. CDR3 length: 15 residues. The CDR3 sequence is CASSVVNRGLNTIYF. The CDR3 nucleotides are TGTGCCAGCAGCGTAGTTAACAGGGGGCTTAACACCATATATTTT.

This chain uses TRBV5-1 with TRBJ2-1; 7 nucleotides match TRBD1. The junction had 5 bases not matched to a gene; V was cut back by 4 bases and J by 4 bases. CDR3 length: 14 amino acids. Germline loops: CDR1 SGHRS, CDR2 YFSETQ. The chain's CDR3 is CASSRTGLYNEQFF. CDR3 in DNA: TGCGCCAGCAGCCGGACAGGTTTATACAATGAGCAGTTCTTC.

The chain joins TRBV19 to TRBJ1-5; 8 bases align to TRBD1. CDR1 is LNHDA and CDR2 is SQIVND in the germline V gene (reference sequence). After removal of 4 bases from V and 4 bases from J, the junction contained 3 bases not matched to a gene. The CDR3 has 14 amino acids. The CDR3, as DNA: TGTGCCAGTAGTAGGGACAGGCGGAATCAGCCCCAGCATTTT. Amino acid sequence: CASSRDRRNQPQHF.

The genes are TRBV27 and TRBJ1-5; D is unclear. There are 13 residues in the CDR3. In germline, CDR1 is MNHEY, CDR2 SMNVEV (reference sequence). The V gene lost 3 bases and the J gene lost 6 bases, with 9 bases spanning the gap. The CDR3, as DNA: TGTGCCAGCAGTTTCGTACCTAGTCAGCCCCAGCATTTT. Its protein is CASSFVPSQPQHF.

The J gene is TRBJ1-5, the V gene TRBV5-6; TRBD1 aligns across 7 bases. The CDR3 contains 15 residues. The V segment lost 2 bases and the J segment 2 bases; nucleotides outside the gene matches: 4. CDR1 is SGHDT, CDR2 YYEEEE, per germline. This chain's CDR3 is CASSLLDRGNQPQHF. DNA for the CDR3: TGTGCCAGCAGCTTACTAGACAGGGGCAATCAGCCCCAGCATTTT.